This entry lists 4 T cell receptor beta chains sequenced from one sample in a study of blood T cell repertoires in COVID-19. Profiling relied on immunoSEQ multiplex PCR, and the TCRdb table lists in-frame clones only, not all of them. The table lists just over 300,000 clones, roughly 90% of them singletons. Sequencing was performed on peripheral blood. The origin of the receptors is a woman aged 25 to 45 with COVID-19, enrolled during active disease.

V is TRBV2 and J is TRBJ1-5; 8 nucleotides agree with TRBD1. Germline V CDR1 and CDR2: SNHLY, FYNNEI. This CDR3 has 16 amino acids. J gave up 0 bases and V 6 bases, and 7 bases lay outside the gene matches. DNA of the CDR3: TGTGCCAGCAGGCGACAGGGGAGTTATAGCAATCAGCCCCAGCATTTT. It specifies CASRRQGSYSNQPQHF.

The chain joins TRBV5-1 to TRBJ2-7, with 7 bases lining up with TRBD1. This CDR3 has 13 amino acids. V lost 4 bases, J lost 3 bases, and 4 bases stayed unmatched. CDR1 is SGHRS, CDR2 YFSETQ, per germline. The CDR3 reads CASSRGQYYEQYF. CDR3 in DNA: TGCGCCAGCAGCCGGGGACAGTACTACGAGCAGTACTTC.

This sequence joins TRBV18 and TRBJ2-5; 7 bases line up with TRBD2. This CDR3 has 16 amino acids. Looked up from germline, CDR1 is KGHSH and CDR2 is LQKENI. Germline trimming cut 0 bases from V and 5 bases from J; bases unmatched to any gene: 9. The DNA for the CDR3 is TGTGCCAGCTCACCACCCGGATCGGGGGGACGCGAGACCCAGTACTTC. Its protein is CASSPPGSGGRETQYF.

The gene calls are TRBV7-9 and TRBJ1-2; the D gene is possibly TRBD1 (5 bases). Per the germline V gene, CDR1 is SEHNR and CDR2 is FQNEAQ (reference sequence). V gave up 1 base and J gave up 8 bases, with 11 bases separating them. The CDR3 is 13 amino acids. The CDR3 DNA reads TGTGCCAGCAGCTTAGAACAGGAGCACGGCTACACCTTC. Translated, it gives CASSLEQEHGYTF.